The clone carrying this T cell receptor (beta chain) was seen a handful of times. Antigen specificity is unknown. These data belong to a study of T cells in Graves' hyperthyroidism and ophthalmopathy. Study-wide points: Separation of ophthalmopathy from stable hyperthyroidism was achieved by a 13 V-J model. Most expanded thyroid clonotypes above 0.001 recurred in blood.

Patients aged 18 to 65 had newly diagnosed hyperthyroidism of under 2 months' duration. RNA transcripts provided the source from which TCR beta CDR3 regions were amplified. The TCR CDR3 was amplified in a first-round RT-PCR using the HTBI primer set. TCRdb re-called the multiplex PCR reads through MiXCR, storing one row per CDR3 protein. Of fewer than 800,000 distinct CDR3 sequences in the sample, 16% were seen once. Trimming took 6 bases from V and 1 from J, leaving 17 bases between them. This CDR3 region has 16 residues. CDR1 is ENHRY, CDR2 SYGVKD, per germline. The sequenced sample consisted of blood. The TCR sequence derives from a man between 18 and 35 years old with Graves' hyperthyroidism. The chain is built from TRBV10-3 and TRBJ2-3, with D possibly matching TRBD1 (7 bases). The CDR3 DNA is TGTGCCATCAGGGCGACAGGGAGGTTGGGCACAGATACGCAGTATTTT. Translation gives CAIRATGRLGTDTQYF.